One sample yielded the 3 T cell receptor beta chains listed below, sequenced in a study of blood T cell repertoires in COVID-19. TCRdb's copy holds only in-frame clones and misses some; the assay was immunoSEQ multiplex PCR. The data show roughly 250,000 clones, around 88% seen once. The source material was peripheral blood. These receptors were collected from a man aged 30 to 39 with acute or convalescent COVID-19.

The J gene is TRBJ2-1, the V gene TRBV5-1; TRBD2 aligns across 11 bases. The V segment lost 4 bases and the J segment 8 bases; nucleotides outside the gene matches: 14. CDR3 length: 17 residues. Germline V gene sequence: CDR1 SGHRS, CDR2 YFSETQ. The CDR3 here is CASSIKTSGGPPDEQFF. CDR3 bases: TGCGCCAGCAGCATAAAAACTAGCGGGGGCCCCCCGGATGAGCAGTTCTTC.

CDR3 nucleotide sequence: TGTGCCAGCAGTGAGTTAAGGGGGAACACTGAAGCTTTCTTT. It encodes CASSELRGNTEAFF. The chain recombines TRBV6-1 with TRBJ1-1, with a weak D call TRBD1 (5 bases). The CDR3 runs to 14 residues. From germline, CDR1 is MNHNS and CDR2 SASEGT. Deletions cut 3 bases from V and 1 base from J, with 9 bases between.

The genes are TRBV9 and TRBJ1-1; D call uncertain. The V and J ends lost 4 bases and 5 bases respectively, with 18 bases between them. CDR3 length: 15 amino acids. Germline assignment: CDR1 SGDLS and CDR2 YYNGEE. The CDR3 loop is CASSPSLITGTEAFF. The CDR3 region has the DNA TGTGCCAGCAGCCCAAGCCTAATAACGGGGACTGAAGCTTTCTTT. The full variable domain, completed using reference TRBV9 and TRBJ1-1, is DSGVTQTPKHLITATGQRVTLRCSPRSGDLSVYWYQQSLDQGLQFLIQYYNGEERAKGNILERFSAQQFPDLHSELNLSSLELGDSALYFCASSPSLITGTEAFFGQGTRLTVV.